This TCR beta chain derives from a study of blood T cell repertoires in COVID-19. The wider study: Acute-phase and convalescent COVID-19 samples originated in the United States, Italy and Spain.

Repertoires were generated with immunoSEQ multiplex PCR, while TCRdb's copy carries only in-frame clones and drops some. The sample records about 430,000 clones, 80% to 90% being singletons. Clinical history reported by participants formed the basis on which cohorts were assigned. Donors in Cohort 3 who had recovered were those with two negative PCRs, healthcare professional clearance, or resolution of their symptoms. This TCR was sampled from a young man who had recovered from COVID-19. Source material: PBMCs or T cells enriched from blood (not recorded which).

The CDR3, as DNA: TGTGCCAGCAGTTACTGGAGGGGACGGGAGAGCAATCAGCCCCAGCATTTT. This encodes CASSYWRGRESNQPQHF. The V and J genes are TRBV6-2 or TRBV6-3 and TRBJ1-5; D is perhaps TRBD1 (5 bases). Germline assignment: CDR1 MNHEY and CDR2 SVGEGT. This CDR3 is 17 amino acids long. The V gene lost 1 base and the J gene lost 1 base, with 14 bases spanning the gap.